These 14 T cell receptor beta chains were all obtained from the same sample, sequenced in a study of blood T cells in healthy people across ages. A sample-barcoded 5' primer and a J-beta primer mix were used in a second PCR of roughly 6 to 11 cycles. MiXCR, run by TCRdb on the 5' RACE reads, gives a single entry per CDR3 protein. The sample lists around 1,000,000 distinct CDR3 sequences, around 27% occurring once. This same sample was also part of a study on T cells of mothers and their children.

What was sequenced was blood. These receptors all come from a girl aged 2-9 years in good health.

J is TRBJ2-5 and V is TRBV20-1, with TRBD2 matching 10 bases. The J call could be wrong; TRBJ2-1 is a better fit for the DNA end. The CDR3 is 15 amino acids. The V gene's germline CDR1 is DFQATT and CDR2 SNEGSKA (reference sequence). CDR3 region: CSARAAGGPTNEQFF. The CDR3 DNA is TGCAGTGCTAGAGCAGCGGGAGGGCCCACCAATGAGCAGTTCTTC.

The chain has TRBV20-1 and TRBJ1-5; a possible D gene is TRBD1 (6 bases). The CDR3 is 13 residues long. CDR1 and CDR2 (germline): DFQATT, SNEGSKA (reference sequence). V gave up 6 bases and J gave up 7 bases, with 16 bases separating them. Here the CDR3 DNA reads TGCAGTGCCTGGGGGGGCCGGGGGCAGCCCCAGCATTTT. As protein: CSAWGGRGQPQHF.

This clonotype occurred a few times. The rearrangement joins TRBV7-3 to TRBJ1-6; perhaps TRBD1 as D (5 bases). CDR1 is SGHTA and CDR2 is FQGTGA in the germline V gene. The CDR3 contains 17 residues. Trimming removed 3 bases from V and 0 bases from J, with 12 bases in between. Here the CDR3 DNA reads TGTGCCAGCAGCTTGGCGGGACCGGGCTCCTATAATTCACCCCTCCACTTT. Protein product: CASSLAGPGSYNSPLHF.

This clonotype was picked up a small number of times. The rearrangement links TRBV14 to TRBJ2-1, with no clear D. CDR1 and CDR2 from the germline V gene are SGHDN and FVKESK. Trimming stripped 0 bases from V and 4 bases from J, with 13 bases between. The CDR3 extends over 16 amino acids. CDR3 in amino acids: CASSQDAYSLYNEQFF. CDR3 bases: TGTGCCAGCAGCCAAGATGCCTATTCCCTTTACAATGAGCAGTTCTTC.

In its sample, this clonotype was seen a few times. This chain's CDR3 is CASSLTQGYGEQYF. CDR3 nucleotide sequence: TGTGCCAGCAGTTTAACCCAGGGGTACGGCGAGCAGTACTTC. The genes are TRBV12-3 or TRBV12-4 and TRBJ2-7; a weak D match, TRBD1 (6 bases). The CDR3 covers 14 residues. V was cut by 2 bases and J by 6 bases, with 14 bases left in between.

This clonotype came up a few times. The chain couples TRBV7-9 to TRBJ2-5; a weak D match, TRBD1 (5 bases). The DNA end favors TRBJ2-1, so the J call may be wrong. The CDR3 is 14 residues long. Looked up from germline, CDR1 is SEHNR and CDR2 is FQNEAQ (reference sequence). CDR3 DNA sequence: TGTGCCAGCAGCTTACCCACAGGTGCTAATGAGCAGTTCTTC. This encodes CASSLPTGANEQFF.

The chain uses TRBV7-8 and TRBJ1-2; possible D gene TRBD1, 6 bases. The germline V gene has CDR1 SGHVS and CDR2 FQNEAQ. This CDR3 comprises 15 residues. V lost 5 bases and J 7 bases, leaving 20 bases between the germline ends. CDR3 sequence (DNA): TGTGCCAGCAGCCCGTGGGGGGCTAGCGTCGGTGGCTACACCTTC. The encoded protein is CASSPWGASVGGYTF.

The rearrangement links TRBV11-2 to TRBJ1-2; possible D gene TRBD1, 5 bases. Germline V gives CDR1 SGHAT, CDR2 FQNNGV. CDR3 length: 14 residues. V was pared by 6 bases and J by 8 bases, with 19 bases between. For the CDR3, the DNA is TGTGCCAGCAGTCCAACGGCCTCCGGGGACGGCTACACCTTC. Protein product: CASSPTASGDGYTF.

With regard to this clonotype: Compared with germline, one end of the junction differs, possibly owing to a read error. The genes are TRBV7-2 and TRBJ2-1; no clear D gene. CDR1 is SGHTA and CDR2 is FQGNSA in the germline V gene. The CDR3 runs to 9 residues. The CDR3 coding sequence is TGTGCCAGCAGCTTAGTAGGCGTCTTC. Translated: CASSLVGVF.

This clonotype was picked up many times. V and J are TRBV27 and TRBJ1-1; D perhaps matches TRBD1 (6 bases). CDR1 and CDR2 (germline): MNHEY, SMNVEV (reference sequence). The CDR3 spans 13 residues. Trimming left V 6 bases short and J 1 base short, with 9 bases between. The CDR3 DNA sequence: TGTGCCAGCAGCTTGGGGGCGAACACTGAAGCTTTCTTT. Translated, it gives CASSLGANTEAFF.

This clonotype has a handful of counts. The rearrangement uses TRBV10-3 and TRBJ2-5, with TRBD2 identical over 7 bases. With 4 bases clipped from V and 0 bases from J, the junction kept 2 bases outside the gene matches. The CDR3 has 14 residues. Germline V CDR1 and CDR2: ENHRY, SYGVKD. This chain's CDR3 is CAISALADQETQYF. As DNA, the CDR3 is TGTGCCATCAGTGCTCTAGCGGACCAAGAGACCCAGTACTTC.

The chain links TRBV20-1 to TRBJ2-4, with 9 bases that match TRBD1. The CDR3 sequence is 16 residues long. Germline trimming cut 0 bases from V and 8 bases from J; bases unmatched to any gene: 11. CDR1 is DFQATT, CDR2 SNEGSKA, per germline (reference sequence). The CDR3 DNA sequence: TGCAGTGCTAGAGATGCCCAACAGGGGGCTAGGGACATTCAGTACTTC. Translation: CSARDAQQGARDIQYF.

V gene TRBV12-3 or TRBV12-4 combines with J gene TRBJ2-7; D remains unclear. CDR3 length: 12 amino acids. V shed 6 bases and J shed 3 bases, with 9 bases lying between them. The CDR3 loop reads CASRKGIYEQYF. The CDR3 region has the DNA TGTGCCAGCAGGAAGGGTATCTACGAGCAGTACTTC.

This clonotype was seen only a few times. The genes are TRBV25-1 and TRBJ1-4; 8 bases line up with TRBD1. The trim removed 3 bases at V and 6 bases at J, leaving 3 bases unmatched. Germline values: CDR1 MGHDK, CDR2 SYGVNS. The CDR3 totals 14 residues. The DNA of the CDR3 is TGTGCCAGCAGTGATCCCAGGGGGCATGAAAAACTGTTTTTT. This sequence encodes CASSDPRGHEKLFF.